One sample yielded the 32 T cell receptor beta chains listed below, sequenced in a study of OX40 agonist ivuxolimab in advanced cancers. Data came from immunoSEQ multiplex PCR; TCRdb stores just in-frame clones and leaves some out. The sample lists some 22,000 clones; around 90% were seen once. Sequenced material: CD4+ or CD8+ T cells sorted from blood, taken in a trial of the OX40 agonist ivuxolimab. These receptors came from an adult with an advanced solid tumor such as melanoma, head and neck, liver or kidney cancer.

The rearrangement joins TRBV5-1 to TRBJ2-3, with no clear D. V gave up 1 base and J gave up 2 bases, with 14 bases separating them. This CDR3 spans 16 amino acids. The germline gives CDR1 SGHRS, CDR2 YFSETQ. The CDR3, as DNA: TGCGCCAGCAGCTTGCAGGTGTCGAGCTCCACAGATACGCAGTATTTT. Translation gives CASSLQVSSSTDTQYF.

The rearrangement uses TRBV7-9 and TRBJ1-2; TRBD1 matches 7 bases. Germline V gene sequence: CDR1 SEHNR, CDR2 FQNEAQ (reference sequence). The length of the CDR3 is 14 residues. J was trimmed by 5 bases and V by 2 bases; bases with no gene match: 5. The CDR3 reads CASSLRDSRYGYTF. The CDR3 region has the DNA TGTGCCAGCAGCTTAAGGGACAGTAGATATGGCTACACCTTC. The full variable domain, with the rest looked up from reference TRBV7-9 and TRBJ1-2, is DTGVSQNPRHKITKRGQNVTFRCDPISEHNRLYWYRQTLGQGPEFLTYFQNEAQLEKSRLLSDRFSAERPKGSFSTLEIQRTEQGDSAMYLCASSLRDSRYGYTFGSGTRLTVV.

The V gene is TRBV7-2, the J gene TRBJ2-2, with a tentative D call TRBD1 (5 bases). Germline lookup yields CDR1 SGHTA and CDR2 FQGNSA. The CDR3 spans 14 residues. Deletions cut 2 bases from V and 6 bases from J, with 10 bases between. In DNA form, the CDR3 reads TGTGCCAGCAGCTTAATGTCAGGGCCCGGGGAGCTGTTTTTT. It encodes CASSLMSGPGELFF.

The rearrangement joins TRBV5-1 to TRBJ1-4; TRBD1 matches at 8 bases. In germline, CDR1 is SGHRS, CDR2 YFSETQ. CDR3 size: 16 residues. V shed 4 bases, J shed 7 bases, and the junction held 12 bases outside the gene matches. CDR3 coding DNA: TGCGCCAGCAGCGAATGGCGGACAGGGAGGGGTGAAAAACTGTTTTTT. Translation: CASSEWRTGRGEKLFF. The full variable domain, completed using reference TRBV5-1 and TRBJ1-4, is KAGVTQTPRYLIKTRGQQVTLSCSPISGHRSVSWYQQTPGQGLQFLFEYFSETQRNKGNFPGRFSGRQFSNSRSEMNVSTLELGDSALYLCASSEWRTGRGEKLFFGSGTQLSVL.

V and J are TRBV5-1 and TRBJ1-2, with TRBD1 identical over 7 bases. J gave up 3 bases and V 0 bases, and 8 bases lay outside the gene matches. The CDR3 runs 16 residues. Germline V lookup: CDR1 SGHRS, CDR2 YFSETQ. This CDR3 is CASSLDGQVIYYGYTF. The CDR3 DNA reads as TGCGCCAGCAGCTTGGATGGACAGGTGATTTACTATGGCTACACCTTC.

J is TRBJ1-4 and V is TRBV4-1; the match to TRBD1 covers 7 bases. The CDR3 covers 15 residues. Trimming cost V 1 base and J 8 bases; bases outside gene matches: 7. Germline CDR1 is MGHRA and CDR2 is YSYEKL. CDR3 DNA sequence: TGCGCCAGCAGCCAAGTCGACAGGGAAAGAGAAAAACTGTTTTTT. Translated, it gives CASSQVDREREKLFF.

V usage is TRBV11-3 and J usage is TRBJ2-3; the D gene is possibly TRBD2 (5 bases). The germline CDR1 and CDR2 sequences are SGHNT and YENEEA. The CDR3 spans 12 residues. Trimming stripped 5 bases from V and 4 bases from J, with 7 bases between. The CDR3 region is CASSPEADTQYF. DNA for the CDR3: TGTGCCAGCAGCCCGGAGGCAGATACGCAGTATTTT.

This clone appeared a few times. V and J are TRBV2 and TRBJ1-5; D is unclear. Trimming removed 5 bases at V and 1 base at J, with 9 bases between. The germline V gene has CDR1 SNHLY and CDR2 FYNNEI. The CDR3 sequence is 14 residues long. The CDR3 sequence: CASSLRRSNQPQHF. The CDR3, as DNA: TGTGCCAGCAGTTTACGTCGGAGCAATCAGCCCCAGCATTTT.

As for this clone: One end of the junction is discordant with germline, which a read error may explain. The V gene is TRBV4-1, the J gene TRBJ1-1; no reliable D call. This CDR3 is built from 18 residues. CDR1 is MGHRA, CDR2 YSYEKL, per germline. CDR3 coding DNA: TGCGCCAGCAGCCAAGACCCAGGCTTCTCGACACGGAACATTGAAGCTTTCTTT. Amino acids: CASSQDPGFSTRNIEAFF.

The genes are TRBV19 and TRBJ1-1; tentatively, D is TRBD1 (6 bases). Germline lookup yields CDR1 LNHDA and CDR2 SQIVND (reference sequence). CDR3 length: 13 amino acids. V was pared by 5 bases and J by 7 bases, with 14 bases between. As DNA, the CDR3 is TGTGCCAGTAGTCCGGGGACAAAAAATGAAGCTTTCTTT. Its protein product is CASSPGTKNEAFF.

V usage is TRBV5-1 and J usage is TRBJ1-2; 9 bases line up with TRBD1. CDR3 length equals 14 residues. In germline, CDR1 is SGHRS, CDR2 YFSETQ. J gave up 8 bases and V 0 bases, and 5 bases lay outside the gene matches. The CDR3 here is CASSLDDRGSGYTF. Written as DNA, the CDR3 is TGCGCCAGCAGCTTGGATGACAGGGGGAGCGGCTACACCTTC.

This chain uses TRBV7-9 with TRBJ1-1, with D possibly matching TRBD1 (6 bases). With 3 bases removed from V and 2 bases from J, the gap between germline ends came to 10 bases. Germline-derived CDR1 and CDR2 are SEHNR and FQNEAQ (reference sequence). The CDR3 is made up of 14 amino acids. In DNA form, the CDR3 reads TGTGCCAGCAGCTTCAGGACAGCAAACACTGAAGCTTTCTTT. Translated: CASSFRTANTEAFF.

The chain has TRBV7-2 and TRBJ2-3; D unresolved. The CDR3 is made up of 13 amino acids. The V end was cut by 5 bases, the J end by 6 bases, with 12 bases between. Germline V gene lookup returns CDR1 SGHTA and CDR2 FQGNSA. CDR3 sequence (DNA): TGTGCCAGCAGCCCCTTCGCGACGGATACGCAGTATTTT. Its protein is CASSPFATDTQYF.

The rearrangement links TRBV7-2 to TRBJ2-1; 9 bases agree with TRBD1. Trimming removed 4 bases from V and 7 bases from J; junction bases left unmatched: 5. This CDR3 region has 14 residues. The V gene's germline CDR1 is SGHTA and CDR2 FQGNSA. The CDR3 here is CASSYRGPSNEQFF. CDR3 coding DNA: TGTGCCAGCAGCTACAGGGGGCCCTCAAATGAGCAGTTCTTC.

The CDR3 region is CSVGGPPAYYGYTF. Here the CDR3 DNA reads TGCAGCGTTGGGGGGCCCCCAGCGTACTATGGCTACACCTTC. The chain uses TRBV29-1 and TRBJ1-2; TRBD1 is a possible D gene (6 bases). Germline assignment: CDR1 SQVTM and CDR2 ANQGSEA. This CDR3 is 14 amino acids long. V dropped 4 bases and J dropped 3 bases, with 15 bases sitting between them.

This clone was detected only a few times. The rearrangement uses TRBV28 and TRBJ2-7; D is perhaps TRBD1 or TRBD2 (5 bases each). Germline values: CDR1 MDHEN, CDR2 SYDVKM. The CDR3 contains 11 residues. V lost 6 bases and J lost 5, with 8 bases in between. The DNA of the CDR3 is TGTGCCAGCAGGAGGGACCACGAGCAGTACTTC. It is translated as CASRRDHEQYF.

In this sample, this clone turned up a few times. The chain is built from TRBV29-1 and TRBJ1-2, with D tentatively TRBD1 (6 bases). Trimming removed 8 bases at V and 3 bases at J, with 10 bases between. This CDR3 contains 11 residues. The germline CDR1 and CDR2 sequences are SQVTM and ANQGSEA. CDR3 protein: CSSGADYGYTF. CDR3 DNA: TGCAGCTCGGGGGCTGACTATGGCTACACCTTC.

The chain carries TRBV11-2 and TRBJ1-1; D possibly corresponds to TRBD1 (6 bases). The germline V gene has CDR1 SGHAT and CDR2 FQNNGV. The CDR3 spans 15 residues. V was shortened by 5 bases and J by 1 base, with 14 bases between the two germline ends. This CDR3 reads CASSPVTGANTEAFF. CDR3 coding DNA: TGTGCCAGCAGCCCCGTGACAGGCGCGAACACTGAAGCTTTCTTT.

This chain connects TRBV20-1 to TRBJ2-7, with D perhaps matching TRBD2 (6 bases). CDR1 is DFQATT, CDR2 SNEGSKA, per germline (reference sequence). This CDR3 has 11 residues. The ends were cut back, 8 bases at V and 2 bases at J, with 10 bases in the middle. Written as DNA, the CDR3 is TGCAGTCACGGGGAGGCCTACGAGCAGTACTTC. Translated, it gives CSHGEAYEQYF.

Regarding this clone: At one end, the junction sequence differs from germline, possibly due to a read error. V and J are TRBV30 and TRBJ2-3; the D call may be TRBD1 or TRBD2 (5 bases each). The CDR3 loop spans 12 amino acids. The germline V gene encodes CDR1 GTSNPN and CDR2 SVGIG (reference sequence). Here the CDR3 reads CAWSRGPLNSAW. The CDR3 region has the DNA TGTGCCTGGAGCCGGGGACCCTTAAATTCGGCGTGG. Complete variable domain (other parts from reference TRBV30 and TRBJ2-3): SQTIHQWPATLVQPVGSPLSLECTVEGTSNPNLYWYRQAAGRGLQLLFYSVGIGQISSEVPQNLSASRPQDRQFILSSKKLLLSDSGFYLCAWSRGPLNSAWGPGTRLTVL.

This clone has a single count. This rearrangement joins TRBV19 to TRBJ2-7; D perhaps matches TRBD2 (6 bases). Germline-derived CDR1 and CDR2 are LNHDA and SQIVND (reference sequence). V was trimmed by 3 bases and J by 0 bases, leaving 12 bases between them. The CDR3 length is 15 residues. The CDR3 loop is CASSMNGGYSYEQYF. The DNA for the CDR3 is TGTGCCAGTAGTATGAACGGGGGATACTCCTACGAGCAGTACTTC. The whole variable domain, remainder taken from reference TRBV19 and TRBJ2-7, is DGGITQSPKYLFRKEGQNVTLSCEQNLNHDAMYWYRQDPGQGLRLIYYSQIVNDFQKGDIAEGYSVSREKKESFPLTVTSAQKNPTAFYLCASSMNGGYSYEQYFGPGTRLTVT.

The J gene is TRBJ2-5, the V gene TRBV28; 7 bases fit TRBD1. The V gene end was trimmed by 5 bases and the J gene end by 0 bases; junction bases not matched to a gene: 6. Germline assignment: CDR1 MDHEN and CDR2 SYDVKM. The CDR3 covers 15 residues. The CDR3 DNA reads TGTGCCAGCAGTAAAGCCGGGACAGACCAAGAGACCCAGTACTTC. Protein product: CASSKAGTDQETQYF.

This clone was counted a single time. The CDR3 region is CASSVTDGRSNEKLFF. CDR3 nucleotide sequence: TGTGCCAGCAGCGTGACGGACGGTCGATCTAATGAAAAACTGTTTTTT. The rearrangement joins TRBV9 to TRBJ1-4; D is unresolved. There are 16 residues in the CDR3. Looked up from germline, CDR1 is SGDLS and CDR2 is YYNGEE. Trimming took off 2 bases at V and 3 bases at J, with 14 bases between the two ends.

V gene TRBV7-3 combines with J gene TRBJ2-1; 13 bases fit TRBD2. This CDR3 has 15 amino acids. Per the germline V gene, CDR1 is SGHTA and CDR2 is FQGTGA. V shed 5 bases, J shed 7 bases, and the junction held 5 bases outside the gene matches. The CDR3 DNA reads TGTGCCAGCAGCCCAGGGACTAGCGGGACTAATGAGCAGTTCTTC. Amino acids: CASSPGTSGTNEQFF.

The gene calls are TRBV27 and TRBJ1-6, with D possibly matching TRBD1 (6 bases). Germline assignment: CDR1 MNHEY and CDR2 SMNVEV (reference sequence). This CDR3 is built from 18 residues. Deletions cut 3 bases from V and 0 bases from J, with 15 bases between. CDR3 sequence: CASSFSGGGNSYNSPLHF. Written as DNA, the CDR3 is TGTGCCAGCAGTTTCTCGGGGGGCGGCAACTCCTATAATTCACCCCTCCACTTT.

CDR3 in amino acids: CASSIPYPSPAEAFF. CDR3 nucleotides: TGTGCCAGTAGTATACCTTATCCCAGTCCAGCTGAAGCTTTCTTT. The V and J genes are TRBV19 and TRBJ1-1; D is ambiguous. There are 15 residues in the CDR3. The V gene's germline CDR1 is LNHDA and CDR2 SQIVND (reference sequence). The V end was cut by 2 bases, the J end by 6 bases, with 16 bases between. The variable domain in full, completed from reference TRBV19 and TRBJ1-1, reads DGGITQSPKYLFRKEGQNVTLSCEQNLNHDAMYWYRQDPGQGLRLIYYSQIVNDFQKGDIAEGYSVSREKKESFPLTVTSAQKNPTAFYLCASSIPYPSPAEAFFGQGTRLTVV.

The rearrangement joins TRBV9 to TRBJ1-6; D is unclear. Germline CDR1 and CDR2: SGDLS and YYNGEE. V lost 4 bases to trimming and J lost 0 bases, with 8 bases between them. The CDR3 extends over 15 amino acids. In nucleotides, the CDR3 is TGTGCCAGCAGCCCCCGGGGCTCCTATAATTCACCCCTCCACTTT. Encoded protein: CASSPRGSYNSPLHF.

The CDR3: CASRSPGETQYF. DNA for the CDR3: TGTGCCAGCAGGTCTCCCGGGGAGACCCAGTACTTC. The J gene is TRBJ2-5, the V gene TRBV6-5; no clear D. CDR3 length: 12 residues. Trimming cost V 6 bases and J 5 bases, with 10 bases left between them. Looked up from germline, CDR1 is MNHEY and CDR2 is SVGAGI.

This chain uses TRBV27 with TRBJ2-3, with D possibly being TRBD1 or TRBD2 (5 bases each). V was cut by 5 bases and J by 1 base, with 22 bases left in between. Germline assignment: CDR1 MNHEY and CDR2 SMNVEV (reference sequence). The CDR3 runs 18 residues. The CDR3 sequence: CASSPTRGSVGGTDTQYF. The CDR3 DNA is TGTGCCAGCAGTCCGACCCGGGGCAGCGTAGGGGGCACAGATACGCAGTATTTT.

This rearrangement joins TRBV27 to TRBJ2-7; 8 nucleotides align to TRBD1. The CDR3 contains 12 residues. J gave up 11 bases and V 5 bases, and 8 bases lay outside the gene matches. The germline CDR1 and CDR2 sequences are MNHEY and SMNVEV (reference sequence). CDR3 coding DNA: TGTGCCAGCAGTACTCGGACAGGGCTTGAGTACTTC. Amino acid sequence: CASSTRTGLEYF.

V and J are TRBV6-5 and TRBJ1-2, with D tentatively TRBD1 (5 bases). In germline, CDR1 is MNHEY, CDR2 SVGAGI. V lost 5 bases and J 2 bases, leaving 15 bases between the germline ends. The CDR3 consists of 15 residues. The CDR3 DNA sequence: TGTGCCAGCAGTCGGGGACCGAGTGCGAACTATGGCTACACCTTC. Protein sequence: CASSRGPSANYGYTF.

The chain is built from TRBV14 and TRBJ2-3; perhaps TRBD2 as D (5 bases). With 0 bases removed from V and 2 bases from J, the gap between germline ends came to 15 bases. In germline, CDR1 is SGHDN, CDR2 FVKESK. The CDR3 has 17 residues. CDR3 residues: CASSQDPRGSYTDTQYF. In nucleotides, the CDR3 is TGTGCCAGCAGCCAAGATCCTCGTGGGAGCTACACAGATACGCAGTATTTT.